The 30 T cell receptor beta chains below come from one sample, sequenced in a study of T cells in Graves' hyperthyroidism and ophthalmopathy. TCR beta CDR3 sequences were amplified from RNA transcripts. TCR CDR3 underwent first-round RT-PCR with the HTBI primer set. MiXCR, applied by TCRdb to the multiplex PCR reads, yields one record per CDR3 protein. Of 300,000 or so distinct CDR3 sequences detected, 15% to 20% appear once; the ten largest clones hold under 55%. The material sequenced was blood. These receptors originate from a woman between 50 and 59 years old with Graves' hyperthyroidism.

This clonotype came up many times. This chain links TRBV18 with TRBJ2-3; D is possibly TRBD2 (5 bases). This CDR3 has 14 amino acids. V lost 0 bases and J 6 bases, leaving 10 bases between the germline ends. The germline CDR1 and CDR2 sequences are KGHSH and LQKENI. The chain's CDR3 is CASSPPGPGDTQYF. The CDR3 DNA follows: TGTGCCAGCTCACCACCGGGCCCGGGGGATACGCAGTATTTT.

This chain uses TRBV29-1 with TRBJ1-4; 7 nucleotides line up with TRBD1. There are 13 residues in the CDR3. V was pared by 7 bases and J by 1 base, with 3 bases of the junction left unmatched. Looked up from germline, CDR1 is SQVTM and CDR2 is ANQGSEA. CDR3 amino acids: CSARTGTNEKLFF. Here the CDR3 DNA reads TGCAGCGCTAGGACAGGAACTAATGAAAAACTGTTTTTT.

This clonotype has just a few counts. The V gene is TRBV20-1, the J gene TRBJ1-4; D not certain. The CDR3 is 14 amino acids. The V gene lost 0 bases and the J gene lost 0 bases, with 5 bases spanning the gap. Germline lookup yields CDR1 DFQATT and CDR2 SNEGSKA (reference sequence). The CDR3 nucleotides are TGCAGTGCTAGAGAACAGCCAACTAATGAAAAACTGTTTTTT. As protein: CSAREQPTNEKLFF.

The chain links TRBV6-1 to TRBJ1-2; 8 bases fit TRBD1. The CDR3 runs to 14 residues. The trim removed 3 bases at V and 3 bases at J, leaving 3 bases unmatched. Per the germline V gene, CDR1 is MNHNS and CDR2 is SASEGT. This CDR3 is CASSDGQGHYGYTF. For the CDR3, the DNA is TGTGCCAGCAGTGATGGACAGGGCCACTATGGCTACACCTTC.

The J gene is TRBJ2-7, the V gene TRBV5-1; D is unclear. CDR1 and CDR2 from the germline V gene are SGHRS and YFSETQ. The CDR3 is made up of 13 amino acids. V lost 0 bases to trimming and J lost 4 bases, with 8 bases between them. CDR3: CASSLDLWYEQYF. As DNA, the CDR3 is TGCGCCAGCAGCTTGGATCTCTGGTACGAGCAGTACTTC.

This clonotype has ten or more counts. This chain uses TRBV27 with TRBJ2-1; 7 bases line up with TRBD2. Germline assignment: CDR1 MNHEY and CDR2 SMNVEV (reference sequence). The CDR3 runs to 14 residues. V shed 3 bases, J shed 4 bases, and the junction held 3 bases outside the gene matches. The CDR3 coding sequence is TGTGCCAGCAGTTTTGGACTAGGGTACAATGAGCAGTTCTTC. Protein sequence: CASSFGLGYNEQFF.

The rearrangement links TRBV10-2 to TRBJ2-2; 9 nucleotides agree with TRBD2. The CDR3 has 17 amino acids. Germline V gives CDR1 WSHSY, CDR2 SAAADI. V was clipped by 5 bases and J by 0 bases; unmatched bases: 7. For the CDR3, the DNA is TGCGCCAGCAGTTACATACGCGGGAGGGCGAACACCGGGGAGCTGTTTTTT. It encodes CASSYIRGRANTGELFF.

This clonotype was detected ten times or more. J is TRBJ2-5 and V is TRBV10-3; weak D call: TRBD1 (6 bases). Germline V gene data show CDR1 as ENHRY and CDR2 as SYGVKD. Trimming took off 7 bases at V and 1 base at J, with 13 bases between the two ends. The CDR3 totals 14 residues. In DNA, the CDR3 is TGTGCCATCAAGTCTCAGGGGACCCAAGAGACCCAGTACTTC. Translated: CAIKSQGTQETQYF.

The rearrangement joins TRBV30 to TRBJ1-2; D is unresolved. Trimming removed 0 bases at V and 4 bases at J, with 9 bases between. Per germline, CDR1 GTSNPN and CDR2 SVGIG (reference sequence). The CDR3 has 13 residues. CDR3 sequence: CAWSVLMGYGYTF. In nucleotides, the CDR3 is TGTGCCTGGAGTGTACTCATGGGCTATGGCTACACCTTC.

At least ten counts were recorded for this clonotype. The chain couples TRBV20-1 to TRBJ1-1; TRBD1 agrees at 7 bases. CDR3 length: 13 amino acids. The V segment lost 5 bases and the J segment 2 bases; nucleotides outside the gene matches: 5. The germline CDR1 and CDR2 sequences are DFQATT and SNEGSKA (reference sequence). The CDR3: CSAVRDSNTEAFF. CDR3 nucleotide sequence: TGCAGTGCTGTCCGGGACAGCAACACTGAAGCTTTCTTT.

This clonotype came up many times. The gene calls are TRBV27 and TRBJ2-1; D is perhaps TRBD2 (7 bases). Germline CDR1 MNHEY, CDR2 SMNVEV (reference sequence). Trimming shortened V by 5 bases and J by 3 bases, and 20 bases separated the two germline ends. CDR3 size: 17 residues. The CDR3 reads CASSPKGGGLHYNEQFF. For the CDR3, the DNA is TGTGCCAGCAGTCCGAAGGGGGGGGGACTACACTACAATGAGCAGTTCTTC.

This clonotype was picked up a small number of times. The V and J genes are TRBV7-2 and TRBJ1-2; possible D gene TRBD1, 5 bases. Germline V gene lookup returns CDR1 SGHTA and CDR2 FQGNSA. Between the trimmed V and J ends, which lost 6 bases and 8 bases, there was a span of 19 bases. This CDR3 has 14 residues. For the CDR3, the DNA is TGTGCCAGCAGTTTGGGGCCGATGTCTCGCGGCTACACCTTC. This sequence encodes CASSLGPMSRGYTF.

This clonotype appeared a few times. This chain links TRBV4-1 with TRBJ2-7; D gene ambiguous. Trimming removed 0 bases at V and 3 bases at J, with 6 bases between. Germline V CDR1 and CDR2: MGHRA, YSYEKL. The CDR3 runs to 13 residues. CDR3 protein: CASSQEANYEQYF. The CDR3 DNA follows: TGCGCCAGCAGCCAAGAAGCTAACTACGAGCAGTACTTC.

V usage is TRBV5-4 and J usage is TRBJ2-3; D possibly corresponds to TRBD2 (6 bases). The CDR3 has 14 residues. Germline-derived CDR1 and CDR2 are SGHNT and YYREEE (reference sequence). V dropped 4 bases and J dropped 6 bases, with 15 bases sitting between them. In DNA, the CDR3 is TGTGCCAGCAGCCATGGGACTTCTAAGGATACGCAGTATTTT. Translated, it gives CASSHGTSKDTQYF.

This clonotype occurred many times. This rearrangement joins TRBV30 to TRBJ2-3, with D perhaps matching TRBD1 (5 bases). The germline V gene encodes CDR1 GTSNPN and CDR2 SVGIG (reference sequence). The CDR3 length is 13 residues. V lost 1 base to trimming and J lost 9 bases, with 14 bases between them. CDR3 DNA sequence: TGTGCCTGGAGTGGACAGCTGGTCCCGACGCAGTATTTT. It is translated as CAWSGQLVPTQYF.

There are a few counts of this clonotype. The J gene is TRBJ2-5, the V gene TRBV12-3 or TRBV12-4; D gene uncertain. This CDR3 contains 16 residues. V was clipped by 4 bases and J by 5 bases, with 20 bases between them. The CDR3 sequence is CASSSRLEVVEETQYF. The CDR3 nucleotides are TGTGCCAGCAGTTCCCGTTTAGAGGTCGTCGAGGAGACCCAGTACTTC.

The V call is TRBV20-1, the J call TRBJ2-5; 7 bases are a match to TRBD2. The CDR3 is 12 residues long. V lost 5 bases and J lost 5; bases outside the gene matches: 5. CDR1 DFQATT and CDR2 SNEGSKA come from the germline V gene (reference sequence). CDR3 sequence reads: CSAHRDYETQYF. The DNA of the CDR3 is TGCAGTGCTCACCGGGACTACGAGACCCAGTACTTC.

This clonotype was observed many times. The J gene is TRBJ2-3, the V gene TRBV20-1; perhaps D is TRBD1 or TRBD2 (5 bases each). Germline assignment: CDR1 DFQATT and CDR2 SNEGSKA (reference sequence). The V end lost 0 bases, the J end lost 6 bases, and 13 bases lay between the germline ends. This CDR3 is 14 amino acids long. The CDR3 DNA sequence: TGCAGTGCTAGAGAAAGGAGGCAGGGTGATACGCAGTATTTT. Its protein is CSARERRQGDTQYF.

In its sample, this clonotype was seen many times. J is TRBJ1-6 and V is TRBV30; D might be TRBD1 (5 bases). V was trimmed by 3 bases and J by 7 bases, leaving 16 bases between them. The CDR3 loop spans 15 amino acids. The germline V gene encodes CDR1 GTSNPN and CDR2 SVGIG (reference sequence). CDR3 sequence (DNA): TGTGCCTGGAGATACGGGCTGGGGGGGAATTCACCCCTCCACTTT. The encoded protein is CAWRYGLGGNSPLHF.

This clonotype was counted a few times. The J gene is TRBJ1-1, the V gene TRBV5-1; D not resolved. This CDR3 has 14 amino acids. CDR1 and CDR2 from the germline V gene are SGHRS and YFSETQ. Trimming shortened V by 2 bases and J by 3 bases, and 11 bases separated the two germline ends. CDR3 bases: TGCGCCAGCAGCTTAGTGCTTAGCGACACTGAAGCTTTCTTT. Residues: CASSLVLSDTEAFF.

Many counts were recorded for this clonotype. The J gene is TRBJ2-1, the V gene TRBV2; D may correspond to TRBD1 or TRBD2 (5 bases each). Germline lookup yields CDR1 SNHLY and CDR2 FYNNEI. Between the trimmed V and J ends, which lost 2 bases and 6 bases, there was a span of 20 bases. The CDR3 runs to 17 residues. In DNA form, the CDR3 reads TGTGCCAGCAGTGAACGTGACGAGTGGGGGAAAACCAATGAGCAGTTCTTC. Its translation is CASSERDEWGKTNEQFF. Complete variable domain (other parts from reference TRBV2 and TRBJ2-1): EPEVTQTPSHQVTQMGQEVILRCVPISNHLYFYWYRQILGQKVEFLVSFYNNEISEKSEIFDDQFSVERPDGSNFTLKIRSTKLEDSAMYFCASSERDEWGKTNEQFFGPGTRLTVL.

The chain employs TRBV2 and TRBJ2-7; D is unclear. There are 14 residues in the CDR3. V was shortened by 3 bases and J by 1 base, with 10 bases between the two germline ends. Per the germline V gene, CDR1 is SNHLY and CDR2 is FYNNEI. CDR3 loop: CASSDTRLSYEQYV. For the CDR3, the DNA is TGTGCCAGCAGTGACACACGCTTATCCTACGAGCAGTACGTC.

This clonotype was recorded once. The rearrangement joins TRBV9 to TRBJ2-1, with TRBD2 as a possible D gene (5 bases). CDR1 and CDR2 (germline): SGDLS, YYNGEE. Trimming stripped 2 bases from V and 8 bases from J, with 11 bases between. This CDR3 is 13 amino acids long. CDR3 sequence: CASSVGDIDEQFF. The CDR3 DNA follows: TGTGCCAGCAGCGTCGGGGATATCGATGAGCAGTTCTTC.

This clonotype has just a few counts. The chain has TRBV7-9 and TRBJ1-2, with D possibly TRBD1 on 5 matching bases. The V gene lost 5 bases and the J gene lost 8 bases, with 24 bases spanning the gap. CDR1 and CDR2 (germline): SEHNR, FQNEAQ (reference sequence). This CDR3 is 16 amino acids long. CDR3 nucleotide sequence: TGTGCCAGCAGCGGGATCCGGGACCCACCCTCGGACGGCTACACCTTC. It codes for CASSGIRDPPSDGYTF.

V and J are TRBV12-3 or TRBV12-4 and TRBJ2-6, with a weak D call TRBD1 (7 bases). Trimming removed 5 bases from V and 4 bases from J, with 12 bases in between. The CDR3 has 15 residues. The CDR3 loop reads CASSPRGAGANVLTF. The CDR3 DNA sequence: TGTGCCAGCAGTCCCAGGGGGGCAGGGGCCAACGTCCTGACTTTC.

The rearrangement uses TRBV3-1 and TRBJ2-2; a possible D gene is TRBD1 (6 bases). CDR1 is LGHDT, CDR2 YNNKEL, per germline (reference sequence). This CDR3 has 14 amino acids. V was clipped by 4 bases and J by 5 bases, with 11 bases between them. The chain's CDR3 is CASSLGRGTGELFF. DNA for the CDR3: TGTGCCAGCAGCCTCGGCAGGGGTACCGGGGAGCTGTTTTTT.

The J gene is TRBJ2-5, the V gene TRBV5-1, with 7 positions matching TRBD1. CDR1 is SGHRS, CDR2 YFSETQ, per germline. Unmatched junction bases numbered 7, after V lost 7 bases and J lost 1 base. The CDR3 has 14 amino acids. This CDR3 is CASGQGQSQETQYF. CDR3 nucleotides: TGCGCCAGCGGCCAGGGACAGAGCCAAGAGACCCAGTACTTC.

This clonotype was counted many times. The chain carries TRBV30 and TRBJ2-1; D perhaps matches TRBD2 (7 bases). Trimming took 3 bases from V and 10 from J, leaving 19 bases between them. The germline CDR1 and CDR2 sequences are GTSNPN and SVGIG (reference sequence). This CDR3 has 14 residues. The CDR3 reads CAWSRGGGSLEQFF. CDR3 in DNA: TGTGCCTGGAGCCGAGGGGGGGGTTCTTTGGAGCAGTTCTTC.

V gene TRBV4-1 combines with J gene TRBJ1-3, with D perhaps TRBD1 (6 bases). V gave up 2 bases and J gave up 2 bases, with 10 bases separating them. CDR3 length equals 15 residues. Per the germline V gene, CDR1 is MGHRA and CDR2 is YSYEKL. CDR3 bases: TGCGCCAGCAGCCAAAGCGACAGGACTGGAAACACCATATATTTT. It specifies CASSQSDRTGNTIYF.

This clonotype was recorded many times. V is TRBV2 and J is TRBJ2-3; 9 bases match TRBD2. Germline CDR1 reads SNHLY; CDR2 reads FYNNEI. The CDR3 is 14 amino acids. The trim removed 8 bases at V and 6 bases at J, leaving 9 bases unmatched. This CDR3 reads CASAVSGSSDTQYF. DNA of the CDR3: TGTGCCAGCGCTGTTAGCGGGAGCTCGGATACGCAGTATTTT.